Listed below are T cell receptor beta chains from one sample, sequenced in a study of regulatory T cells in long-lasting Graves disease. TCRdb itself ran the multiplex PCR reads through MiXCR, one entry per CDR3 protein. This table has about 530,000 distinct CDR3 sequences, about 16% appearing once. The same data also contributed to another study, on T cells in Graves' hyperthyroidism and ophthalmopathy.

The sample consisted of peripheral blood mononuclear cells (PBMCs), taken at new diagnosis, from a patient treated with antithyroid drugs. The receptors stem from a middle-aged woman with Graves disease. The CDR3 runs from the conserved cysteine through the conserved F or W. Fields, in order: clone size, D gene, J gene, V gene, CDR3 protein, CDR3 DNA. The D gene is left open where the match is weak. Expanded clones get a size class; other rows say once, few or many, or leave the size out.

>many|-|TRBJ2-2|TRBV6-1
CATGLTQTGELFF
TGTGCCACTGGACTCACCCAGACCGGGGAGCTGTTTTTT
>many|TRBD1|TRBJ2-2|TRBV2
CASSLRDRVVTGELFF
TGTGCCAGCAGTCTCCGGGACAGGGTGGTCACCGGGGAGCTGTTTTTT
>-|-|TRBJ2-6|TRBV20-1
CSARDNGANVLTF
TGCAGTGCTAGAGATAATGGGGCCAACGTCCTGACTTTC
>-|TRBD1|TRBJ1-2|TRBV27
CASSFEGQGVYGCTF
TGTGCCAGCAGTTTCGAGGGGCAGGGGGTTTATGGCTGCACCTTC
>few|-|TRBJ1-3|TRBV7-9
CASSTGPYVVGNTIYF
TGTGCCAGCAGCACGGGGCCATACGTGGTTGGAAACACCATATATTTT
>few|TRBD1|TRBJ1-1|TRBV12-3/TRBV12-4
CASSYMTGPNTEAFF
TGTGCCAGCAGCTACATGACAGGGCCGAACACTGAAGCTTTCTTT
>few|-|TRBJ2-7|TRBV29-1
CSYRDLYEQYF
TGCAGCTACAGGGACCTCTACGAGCAGTACTTC
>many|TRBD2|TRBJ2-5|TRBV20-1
CSAPRLAAQETQYF
TGCAGTGCCCCCCGACTAGCAGCACAAGAGACCCAGTACTTC
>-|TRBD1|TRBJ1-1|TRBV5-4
CASSLSTGGLGEAFF
TGTGCCAGCAGCTTATCCACAGGGGGTCTAGGTGAAGCTTTCTTT
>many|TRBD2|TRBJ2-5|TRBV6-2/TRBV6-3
CASSGSGGAPETQYF
TGTGCCAGCAGTGGTAGCGGGGGGGCCCCGGAGACCCAGTACTTC
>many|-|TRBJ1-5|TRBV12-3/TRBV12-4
CASRAGPSSQPQHF
TGTGCCAGCCGGGCCGGACCGTCGAGTCAGCCCCAGCATTTT
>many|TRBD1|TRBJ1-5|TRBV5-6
CASSVGTGGSSNQPQHF
TGTGCCAGCAGCGTCGGGACAGGGGGAAGTAGCAATCAGCCCCAGCATTTT
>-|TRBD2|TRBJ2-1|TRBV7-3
CASSDRLAANNEQFF
TGTGCCAGCTCCGACCGACTAGCGGCGAACAATGAGCAGTTCTTC
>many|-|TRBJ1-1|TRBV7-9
CASSLDRMNTEAFF
TGTGCCAGCAGCTTAGACCGTATGAACACTGAAGCTTTCTTT
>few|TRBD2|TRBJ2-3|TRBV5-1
CASSPGASGDQADTQYF
TGCGCCAGCAGCCCTGGGGCTAGCGGGGACCAAGCGGATACGCAGTATTTT
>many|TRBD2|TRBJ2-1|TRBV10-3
CAISTGGGEQFF
TGTGCCATCAGTACGGGAGGTGGGGAGCAGTTCTTC
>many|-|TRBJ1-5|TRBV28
CASSRTFAQHF
TGTGCCAGCAGCCGAACTTTTGCCCAGCATTTT
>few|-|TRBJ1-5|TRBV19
CASSQDRHNQPQHF
TGTGCCAGTAGTCAAGACAGACACAATCAGCCCCAGCATTTT
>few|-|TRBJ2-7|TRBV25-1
CASSEFAGNSYEQYF
TGTGCCAGCAGTGAATTCGCAGGGAACTCCTACGAGCAGTACTTC
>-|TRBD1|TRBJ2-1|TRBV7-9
CASSSQGVNNEQFF
TGTGCCAGCAGCAGCCAGGGGGTTAACAATGAGCAGTTCTTC
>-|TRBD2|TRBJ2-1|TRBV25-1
CAGSEIAGEAYNEQFF
TGTGCCGGCAGTGAAATAGCGGGGGAAGCCTACAATGAGCAGTTCTTC
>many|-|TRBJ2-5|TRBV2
CASSELVRVPQETQYF
TGTGCCAGCAGTGAGCTAGTGAGGGTCCCCCAAGAGACCCAGTACTTC
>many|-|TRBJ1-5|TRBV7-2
CASRTRDQPQHF
TGTGCCAGCAGGACCAGGGATCAGCCCCAGCATTTT
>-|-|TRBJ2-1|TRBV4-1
CASTGGPSYNEQFF
TGCGCCAGCACCGGGGGGCCTTCCTACAATGAGCAGTTCTTC
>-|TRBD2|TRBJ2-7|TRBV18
CASSPPGEGGEQYF
TGTGCCAGCTCACCACCGGGGGAGGGTGGCGAGCAGTACTTC
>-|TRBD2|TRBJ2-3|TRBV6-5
CASSYSGLAGGADTQYF
TGTGCCAGCAGTTACTCGGGACTAGCGGGGGGGGCAGATACGCAGTATTTT
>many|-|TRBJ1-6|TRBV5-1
CASRGDVVGNSPLHF
TGCGCCAGCCGAGGGGACGTGGTGGGTAATTCACCCCTCCACTTT
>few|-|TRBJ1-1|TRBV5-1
CASSRGGGSTEAFF
TGCGCCAGCAGCCGGGGGGGGGGAAGCACTGAAGCTTTCTTT
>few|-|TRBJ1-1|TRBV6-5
CASSYRGPPEAFF
TGTGCCAGCAGTTACCGGGGCCCCCCTGAAGCTTTCTTT
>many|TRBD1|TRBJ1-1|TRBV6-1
CASRGTGKDTEAFF
TGTGCCAGCAGAGGGACAGGGAAGGACACTGAAGCTTTCTTT
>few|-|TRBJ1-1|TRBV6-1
CASTYSPNTEAFF
TGTGCCAGCACCTACAGCCCAAACACTGAAGCTTTCTTT